This T cell receptor (beta chain) derives from a study of somatic mutations in cytotoxic T cells in rheumatoid arthritis. The protocol was immunoSEQ multiplex PCR, while the TCRdb copy is restricted to in-frame clones and leaves out a portion. The sample yields 13,000 to 15,000 clones, around 80% seen once. Overall study results and limits: The largest CD8+ clone made up over 20% of CD8+ cells in 8 of 65 patients.

As concerns this clone: The antigen is not known.

This receptor was taken from an adult with rheumatoid arthritis. The specimen was CD8+ T cells sorted from blood.

The CDR3, as DNA: TGTGCCAGCAGTTCCAAGCCCGGGACAAGACCCTACGAGCAGTACTTC. It encodes CASSSKPGTRPYEQYF. The chain combines TRBV6-5 with TRBJ2-7, with D tentatively TRBD1 (6 bases). The germline CDR1 and CDR2 sequences are MNHEY and SVGAGI. V lost 4 bases, J lost 2 bases, and 18 bases lay in between. The CDR3 totals 16 residues.